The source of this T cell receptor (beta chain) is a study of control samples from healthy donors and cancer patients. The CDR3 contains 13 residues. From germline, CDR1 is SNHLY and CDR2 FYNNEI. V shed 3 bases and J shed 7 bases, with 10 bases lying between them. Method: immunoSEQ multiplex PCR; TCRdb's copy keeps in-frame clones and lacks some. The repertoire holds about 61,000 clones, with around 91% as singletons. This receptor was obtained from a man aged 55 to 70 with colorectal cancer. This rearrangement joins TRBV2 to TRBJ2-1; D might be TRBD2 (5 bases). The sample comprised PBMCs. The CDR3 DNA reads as TGTGCCAGCAGTGACCCCCTAGCAAATGAGCAGTTCTTC. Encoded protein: CASSDPLANEQFF.